This TCR beta chain stems from a study of T cell repertoires in cytomegalovirus infection. The overall study: Peptides in the study included HLA-C-restricted and HLA-B-restricted CMV epitopes. From public TCR beta signatures came an indication of both CMV infection and matching HLA type.

TCRdb re-analysed the reads in MiXCR, keeping a single row per CDR3 protein. The sample consists of fewer than 130,000 distinct CDR3 sequences, roughly two fifths of them appearing once. V was trimmed by 2 bases and J by 6 bases, leaving 7 bases between them. Germline loops: CDR1 SNHLY, CDR2 FYNNEI. CDR3 length: 12 residues. On this clonotype itself: What it binds is not known.

General study points: Clonotype analysis showed dominance of the ex vivo response by HLA-C-restricted CMV-specific TCR beta clonotypes. The cumulative frequency of public TCR beta families identified carriers of CMV plus the relevant HLA.

The receptor was isolated from a human donor in good health (CMV status not recorded). Some clones in this sample may be carry-over from other donors' samples. The chain carries TRBV2 and TRBJ1-1; D unresolved. The source material was CD8+ T cells from cultured PBMCs, sampled from culture after CMV antigen stimulation. The CDR3 nucleotides read TGTGCCAGCAGTGAATCTCCCCCTGAAGCTTTCTTT. Its protein product is CASSESPPEAFF. Filled out from reference TRBV2 and TRBJ1-1, the complete variable domain reads EPEVTQTPSHQVTQMGQEVILRCVPISNHLYFYWYRQILGQKVEFLVSFYNNEISEKSEIFDDQFSVERPDGSNFTLKIRSTKLEDSAMYFCASSESPPEAFFGQGTRLTVV.